This entry lists 18 T cell receptor beta chains sequenced from one sample in a study of T cell responses to AZD1222 COVID-19 vaccine. Profiled with immunoSEQ multiplex PCR; TCRdb holds only in-frame clones, not every one. The sample holds tens of thousands of clones; roughly 84% are singletons and the top ten take roughly 10%. The specimen comprised peripheral blood, sampled on day 0 of AZD1222 vaccination. The receptors originated from an adult in good health.

This chain uses TRBV5-4 with TRBJ1-5, with D possibly matching TRBD1 (6 bases). Germline values: CDR1 SGHNT, CDR2 YYREEE (reference sequence). V was clipped by 4 bases and J by 2 bases, with 10 bases between them. CDR3 length: 14 residues. CDR3 DNA: TGTGCCAGCAGCAGAGGGGGGGGCAATCAGCCCCAGCATTTT. It translates to CASSRGGGNQPQHF.

The chain links TRBV7-3 to TRBJ2-1; 7 positions agree with TRBD2. The germline V gene encodes CDR1 SGHTA and CDR2 FQGTGA. This CDR3 region has 13 residues. With V trimmed by 3 bases and J by 8 bases, 4 bases remained unmatched. The CDR3 sequence is CASSFKAGDEQFF. Here the CDR3 DNA reads TGTGCCAGCAGCTTTAAGGCGGGGGATGAGCAGTTCTTC.

The chain combines TRBV27 with TRBJ1-2; the D gene is possibly TRBD1 (6 bases). Trimming took off 5 bases at V and 6 bases at J, with 10 bases between the two ends. Germline loops: CDR1 MNHEY, CDR2 SMNVEV (reference sequence). This CDR3 is 12 amino acids long. The CDR3 protein is CASSAQGNGYTF. CDR3 coding DNA: TGTGCCAGCAGTGCCCAGGGGAATGGCTACACCTTC.

The chain employs TRBV27 and TRBJ2-7, with TRBD1 identical over 9 bases. The CDR3 is made up of 15 amino acids. Germline CDR1 MNHEY, CDR2 SMNVEV (reference sequence). V lost 4 bases to trimming and J lost 1 base; unmatched junction nucleotides: 5. The CDR3 loop is CASSSPGTGSYEQYF. Here the CDR3 DNA reads TGTGCCAGCAGTTCCCCCGGGACAGGGTCCTACGAGCAGTACTTC.

In nucleotides, the CDR3 is TGTGCCAGCAGATGGGGGTGGAACGAGCAGTACTTC. It yields the protein CASRWGWNEQYF. This chain connects TRBV5-8 to TRBJ2-7; D is tentatively TRBD1 or TRBD2 (5 bases each). This CDR3 contains 12 residues. The V end lost 5 bases, the J end lost 5 bases, and 11 bases lay between the germline ends. From germline, CDR1 is SGHTS and CDR2 YDEGEE.

The chain recombines TRBV5-1 with TRBJ2-3, with 11 bases that match TRBD1. J was trimmed by 3 bases and V by 5 bases; bases with no gene match: 5. The CDR3 is made up of 15 amino acids. Germline V gene sequence: CDR1 SGHRS, CDR2 YFSETQ. CDR3 sequence (DNA): TGCGCCAGCAGGGCCGGGACAGGGGGGACAGATACGCAGTATTTT. Translation: CASRAGTGGTDTQYF.

The rearrangement links TRBV2 to TRBJ2-5; D perhaps matches TRBD1 (5 bases). This CDR3 is 13 amino acids long. V was cut by 6 bases and J by 1 base, with 9 bases left in between. In germline, CDR1 is SNHLY, CDR2 FYNNEI. The CDR3 region is CASRWTPQETQYF. DNA for the CDR3: TGTGCCAGCAGGTGGACACCCCAAGAGACCCAGTACTTC.

The gene calls are TRBV6-5 and TRBJ1-1; 9 positions match TRBD1. CDR1 and CDR2 (germline): MNHEY, SVGAGI. The CDR3 is 14 residues long. V trimming: 6 bases; J trimming: 3 bases; junction bases outside the gene matches: 5. The CDR3 loop is CASRTGGTDTEAFF. CDR3 nucleotide sequence: TGTGCCAGCAGAACAGGGGGCACGGACACTGAAGCTTTCTTT.

This clone turned up a few times. The V gene is TRBV20-1, the J gene TRBJ1-2; D is ambiguous. The CDR3 runs to 11 residues. The V gene lost 3 bases and the J gene lost 8 bases, with 10 bases spanning the gap. Germline lookup yields CDR1 DFQATT and CDR2 SNEGSKA (reference sequence). CDR3 nucleotide sequence: TGCAGTGCTAGCCCTTTTGAGGGCTACACCTTC. It specifies CSASPFEGYTF.

V is TRBV28 and J is TRBJ2-1, with TRBD2 identical over 8 bases. Germline trimming cut 6 bases from V and 2 bases from J; bases unmatched to any gene: 12. Germline CDR1 MDHEN, CDR2 SYDVKM. This CDR3 has 17 residues. DNA of the CDR3: TGTGCCAGCAGAAGACTTAGCGGGGCTACTCCCTACAATGAGCAGTTCTTC. Protein product: CASRRLSGATPYNEQFF.

This sequence joins TRBV7-2 and TRBJ1-5; the D is unclear. V lost 0 bases and J lost 1, with 7 bases in between. The CDR3 is 15 amino acids. CDR1 and CDR2 (germline): SGHTA, FQGNSA. The CDR3 loop is CASSLAGQSNQPQHF. CDR3 nucleotides: TGTGCCAGCAGCTTAGCCGGGCAGAGCAATCAGCCCCAGCATTTT. Looking up the rest from reference TRBV7-2 and TRBJ1-5 gives the full variable domain: GAGVSQSPSNKVTEKGKDVELRCDPISGHTALYWYRQSLGQGLEFLIYFQGNSAPDKSGLPSDRFSAERTGGSVSTLTIQRTQQEDSAVYLCASSLAGQSNQPQHFGDGTRLSIL.

This clone has just one count. V usage is TRBV15 and J usage is TRBJ1-3; the D is unclear. V lost 0 bases and J lost 0, with 12 bases in between. Germline V CDR1 and CDR2: LNHNV, YYDKDF (reference sequence). CDR3 size: 17 residues. For the CDR3, the DNA is TGTGCCACCAGCAGAGATCTTCCGGGAGGCTCTGGAAACACCATATATTTT. Protein sequence: CATSRDLPGGSGNTIYF.

V usage is TRBV9 and J usage is TRBJ2-1, with 10 positions matching TRBD2. This CDR3 region has 15 residues. V was clipped by 5 bases and J by 2 bases; unmatched bases: 4. Germline lookup yields CDR1 SGDLS and CDR2 YYNGEE. CDR3 in DNA: TGTGCCAGCAGTCTCAGCGGGGGGGCCTACAATGAGCAGTTCTTC. Its protein is CASSLSGGAYNEQFF. Full variable domain (missing parts from reference TRBV9 and TRBJ2-1): DSGVTQTPKHLITATGQRVTLRCSPRSGDLSVYWYQQSLDQGLQFLIQYYNGEERAKGNILERFSAQQFPDLHSELNLSSLELGDSALYFCASSLSGGAYNEQFFGPGTRLTVL.

The CDR3 DNA is TGTGCCAGCAGTTTATCCCACAGGACCAACTATGGCTACACCTTC. This translates into CASSLSHRTNYGYTF. This chain uses TRBV28 with TRBJ1-2, with a weak D call TRBD1 (5 bases). The CDR3 covers 15 residues. Germline V gives CDR1 MDHEN, CDR2 SYDVKM. The V end lost 1 base, the J end lost 2 bases, and 11 bases lay between the germline ends.

The genes are TRBV4-2 and TRBJ1-1; D is uncertain. The CDR3 consists of 15 residues. Between the trimmed V and J ends, which lost 1 base and 2 bases, there was a span of 11 bases. Germline CDR1 reads LGHNA; CDR2 reads YNFKEQ. The CDR3, as DNA: TGTGCCAGCAGCCAAGTAAATGGGGTCAACACTGAAGCTTTCTTT. Its translation: CASSQVNGVNTEAFF.

This chain connects TRBV6-5 to TRBJ1-5; D possibly corresponds to TRBD1 (6 bases). From germline, CDR1 is MNHEY and CDR2 SVGAGI. The CDR3 runs 14 residues. V lost 4 bases to trimming and J lost 2 bases, with 9 bases between them. CDR3 region: CASSFEGGNQPQHF. The CDR3 coding sequence is TGTGCCAGCAGTTTTGAGGGGGGCAATCAGCCCCAGCATTTT.

This chain connects TRBV18 to TRBJ1-2; D remains unclear. Germline V gene sequence: CDR1 KGHSH, CDR2 LQKENI. Trimming took off 6 bases at V and 7 bases at J, with 18 bases between the two ends. The CDR3 runs 14 residues. The CDR3 reads CASSPPFWRSGYTF. The CDR3 nucleotides are TGTGCCAGCTCCCCCCCATTCTGGAGGAGTGGCTACACCTTC.

The chain recombines TRBV27 with TRBJ1-2; the D gene is possibly TRBD1 (6 bases). There are 15 residues in the CDR3. In germline, CDR1 is MNHEY, CDR2 SMNVEV (reference sequence). The V end was cut by 3 bases, the J end by 3 bases, with 14 bases between. The CDR3 nucleotides read TGTGCCAGCAGTTTTACTCACAGGGAGGACTATGGCTACACCTTC. Encoded protein: CASSFTHREDYGYTF.